This T cell receptor (beta chain) was documented in a study of T cells in Graves' hyperthyroidism and ophthalmopathy. This clonotype was counted only a few times. Its antigen is unidentified. V was trimmed by 5 bases and J by 8 bases, leaving 19 bases between them. The CDR3 spans 14 residues. Per the germline V gene, CDR1 is SGHNT and CDR2 is YENEEA. RNA transcripts served as the template for amplifying TCR beta CDR3 regions. Researchers ran a first-round RT-PCR on the TCR CDR3 using the HTBI primer set. One entry per CDR3 protein results from TCRdb running MiXCR on the multiplex PCR reads. The profile shows about 360,000 distinct CDR3 sequences, roughly an eighth of them singletons. Findings and limits, study-wide: From stable hyperthyroidism, ophthalmopathy was set apart by a 13 V-J model.

Specimen: blood. The receptor's source is a woman younger than 30 with Graves' hyperthyroidism. The chain employs TRBV11-3 and TRBJ2-7; the D gene is possibly TRBD1 (6 bases). The CDR3 here is CASSPTGQPGKQYF. The CDR3, as DNA: TGTGCCAGCAGCCCTACCGGACAGCCAGGGAAGCAGTACTTC. The variable domain in full, with the rest retrieved from reference TRBV11-3 and TRBJ2-7, is EAGVVQSPRYKIIEKKQPVAFWCNPISGHNTLYWYLQNLGQGPELLIRYENEEAVDDSQLPKDRFSAERLKGVDSTLKIQPAELGDSAVYLCASSPTGQPGKQYFGPGTRLTVT.